This TCR beta chain was sequenced in a study of graft-versus-host responses after intestinal transplantation. Study as a whole: Anti-thymocyte globulin was used for induction in all recipients, who then took tacrolimus and steroids for about 3 years. Study-wide findings and caveats: Declining HvG levels early post-transplant were linked to peak circulating GvH clone levels.

Libraries were prepared by immunoSEQ multiplex PCR; TCRdb keeps only in-frame clonotypes and omits some of them. The sample yields about 29,000 clones, 70% to 90% seen once. From germline, CDR1 is MNHNS and CDR2 SASEGT. The CDR3 length is 15 residues. On this clone itself: The antigen is undetermined. The germline gene is not matched at one end of the junction; a read error may be the cause. This CDR3 is also generated by other DNA sequences in the sample.

The sample in question was PBMCs, obtained around 480 days after intestinal transplantation. This TCR came from a human patient who received an intestinal transplant, so some T cells may come from the graft donor. The rearrangement joins TRBV6-1 to TRBJ2-7; possibly TRBD1 for D (6 bases). The CDR3 region is CASSEIRGPAYEQYF. CDR3 nucleotides: TGTGCCAGCAGTGAAATCAGGGGTCCGGCCTACGAGCAGTATTTC.